This T cell receptor beta chain is drawn from a study of blood T cells in healthy people across ages. Findings of the study overall: Significant beta diversity loss was already apparent by age 40, declining roughly linearly. PBMCs went unsorted, and a conclusive naive versus antigen-experienced comparison was therefore prevented.

The authors ran a second PCR of 7 to 11 cycles using a sample-barcoded 5' primer and a J-beta primer mix. Researchers report that a template-switch adaptor with 12 random nucleotides tagged each cDNA molecule. Via MiXCR, TCRdb re-called the 5' RACE reads, giving one row per CDR3 protein. The sample has roughly 1.6 million distinct CDR3 sequences, roughly a third seen once. Extractions gave at least 6 micrograms of total RNA per sample. The length of the CDR3 is 13 residues. Between the trimmed V and J ends, which lost 3 bases and 8 bases, there was a span of 11 bases. Germline CDR1 DFQATT, CDR2 SNEGSKA (reference sequence). This clonotype was seen a few times. Its target is unknown.

Sequenced material: blood. The chain recombines TRBV20-1 with TRBJ1-6; no clear D gene. The receptor was derived from a young woman in good health. CDR3 in DNA: TGCAGTGCTAGGGACGCTGGGGATTCACCCCTCCACTTT. Translated, it gives CSARDAGDSPLHF.